Below, 10 T cell receptor beta chains from the same sample are listed, as sequenced in a study of blood T cell repertoires in COVID-19. Profiling relied on immunoSEQ multiplex PCR, and the TCRdb table lists in-frame clones only, not all of them. Among roughly 200,000 clones listed, 75% to 90% were seen once. What was sequenced was peripheral blood. The origin of the receptors is a woman in her thirties or forties with COVID-19, enrolled during active disease.

V gene TRBV6-5 combines with J gene TRBJ2-4; D possibly corresponds to TRBD1 (6 bases). Germline lookup yields CDR1 MNHEY and CDR2 SVGAGI. CDR3 size: 14 residues. Trimming shortened V by 8 bases and J by 10 bases, and 21 bases separated the two germline ends. CDR3 DNA: TGTGCCAGCCGGGACACCTCCTCTCCGTTGATTCAGTACTTC. It yields the protein CASRDTSSPLIQYF.

The chain links TRBV5-8 to TRBJ2-7; D may be TRBD1 (6 bases). Germline V lookup: CDR1 SGHTS, CDR2 YDEGEE. This CDR3 contains 14 residues. V was shortened by 0 bases and J by 2 bases, with 9 bases between the two germline ends. For the CDR3, the DNA is TGTGCCAGCAGCTTGGGCACAGGGACCTACGAGCAGTACTTC. Its protein product is CASSLGTGTYEQYF.

The genes are TRBV5-4 and TRBJ1-4; TRBD1 agrees at 7 bases. CDR3 length equals 15 residues. J lost 4 bases, V lost 2 bases, and 5 bases had no gene match. The V gene's germline CDR1 is SGHNT and CDR2 YYREEE (reference sequence). The CDR3 reads CASSFNRGLNEKLFF. CDR3 sequence (DNA): TGTGCCAGCAGCTTCAACAGGGGCCTTAATGAAAAACTGTTTTTT.

J is TRBJ1-3 and V is TRBV4-1, with 7 bases aligning to TRBD1. Germline V gene data show CDR1 as MGHRA and CDR2 as YSYEKL. V gave up 10 bases and J gave up 0 bases; unmatched junction bases: 12. The CDR3 has 16 residues. The CDR3 region is CATKPAEGASGNTIYF. For the CDR3, the DNA is TGCGCCACTAAACCAGCGGAGGGGGCCTCTGGAAACACCATATATTTT.

CDR3 sequence reads: CASSDSSYRFFEKLFF. CDR3 bases: TGTGCCAGCAGTGACTCGTCCTACAGGTTTTTTGAAAAACTGTTTTTT. The chain recombines TRBV6-4 with TRBJ1-4, with a possible D match to TRBD1 (5 bases). Germline values: CDR1 MRHNA, CDR2 SNTAGT. The CDR3 spans 16 residues. Trimming removed 0 bases from V and 7 bases from J, with 15 bases in between.

This chain connects TRBV7-3 to TRBJ2-7; 9 bases agree with TRBD1. The CDR3 loop spans 14 amino acids. Germline V gene sequence: CDR1 SGHTA, CDR2 FQGTGA. J was trimmed by 6 bases and V by 5 bases; bases with no gene match: 8. The CDR3 here is CASSRQGGSTEQYF. CDR3 in DNA: TGTGCCAGCAGCCGACAGGGGGGATCGACCGAGCAGTACTTC. Full variable domain (missing parts from reference TRBV7-3 and TRBJ2-7): GAGVSQTPSNKVTEKGKYVELRCDPISGHTALYWYRQSLGQGPEFLIYFQGTGAADDSGLPNDRFFAVRPEGSVSTLKIQRTERGDSAVYLCASSRQGGSTEQYFGPGTRLTVT.

The chain joins TRBV18 to TRBJ1-2; tentative D call: TRBD1 (5 bases). The germline V and J ends were trimmed by 3 bases and 5 bases, with 10 bases remaining between them. CDR3 length equals 13 residues. The germline V gene has CDR1 KGHSH and CDR2 LQKENI. The CDR3 region is CASSPSTEYGYTF. The CDR3 bases are TGTGCCAGCTCACCCTCGACAGAATATGGCTACACCTTC. Supplemented by reference TRBV18 and TRBJ1-2, the full variable domain reads NAGVMQNPRHLVRRRGQEARLRCSPMKGHSHVYWYRQLPEEGLKFMVYLQKENIIDESGMPKERFSAEFPKEGPSILRIQQVVRGDSAAYFCASSPSTEYGYTFGSGTRLTVV.

Only one count was recorded for this clone. The chain joins TRBV5-4 to TRBJ2-5; D perhaps matches TRBD2 (6 bases). Germline V lookup: CDR1 SGHNT, CDR2 YYREEE (reference sequence). V was trimmed by 4 bases and J by 5 bases, leaving 15 bases between them. The length of the CDR3 is 14 residues. The CDR3 nucleotides read TGTGCCAGCAGCCCCGGGGGTTACGGGGAGACCCAGTACTTC. Translating it yields CASSPGGYGETQYF. The entire variable domain, with the rest obtained from reference TRBV5-4 and TRBJ2-5, is as follows: ETGVTQSPTHLIKTRGQQVTLRCSSQSGHNTVSWYQQALGQGPQFIFQYYREEENGRGNFPPRFSGLQFPNYSSELNVNALELDDSALYLCASSPGGYGETQYFGPGTRLLVL.

The chain joins TRBV10-1 to TRBJ2-1; the match to TRBD1 covers 8 bases. Germline V gene data show CDR1 as WNHNN and CDR2 as SYGVQD (reference sequence). This CDR3 has 14 residues. Trimming removed 4 bases from V and 8 bases from J; junction bases left unmatched: 7. CDR3: CASSGWDRTYEQFF. The DNA of the CDR3 is TGCGCCAGCAGTGGGTGGGACAGGACGTATGAGCAGTTCTTC.

The sample holds one count of this clone. Written as DNA, the CDR3 is TGTGCCAGCAGCCCCCCCCCGGGGGGGGACACTGAAGCTTTCTTT. Encoded protein: CASSPPPGGDTEAFF. The chain uses TRBV7-9 and TRBJ1-1; tentative D call: TRBD1 (5 bases). With 5 bases removed from V and 3 bases from J, the gap between germline ends came to 16 bases. The germline V gene encodes CDR1 SEHNR and CDR2 FQNEAQ (reference sequence). The CDR3 has 15 residues.